These 12 T cell receptor beta chains originate from one sample sequenced in a study of post-analysis software for immune sequencing data. Unique molecular identifiers featured in each of the TCR beta cDNA libraries. Using its own MiXCR run on the PCR reads, TCRdb lists one record per CDR3 protein. The sample holds some 690,000 distinct CDR3 sequences; 25% to 30% are singletons and the top ten take approximately 0.6%. For these receptors, no antigen is known. Study observations and caveats: When patients were compared with controls, five TRBV segments were more frequent, TRBV5-6, TRBV5-1 and TRBV20-1 among them.

Specimen: blood. These receptors all stem from a girl aged 10-17 years with multiple sclerosis.

The V gene is TRBV7-9, the J gene TRBJ2-7; the D gene is possibly TRBD2 (6 bases). The CDR3 is made up of 18 amino acids. CDR1 SEHNR and CDR2 FQNEAQ come from the germline V gene (reference sequence). Trimming left V 0 bases short and J 2 bases short, with 20 bases between. The CDR3 sequence: CASSLARGSSGIPYEQYF. Here the CDR3 DNA reads TGTGCCAGCAGCTTAGCTCGGGGAAGTAGCGGAATCCCCTACGAGCAGTACTTC.

J is TRBJ2-7 and V is TRBV4-3, with 7 positions matching TRBD1. The CDR3 consists of 14 residues. V gave up 3 bases and J gave up 3 bases; unmatched junction bases: 5. Germline loops: CDR1 LGHNA, CDR2 YSLEER. The DNA for the CDR3 is TGCGCCAGCAGCCAGGGGACAGTCAGCTACGAGCAGTACTTC. Protein: CASSQGTVSYEQYF.

In this sample, this clonotype turned up a few times. The chain carries TRBV7-9 and TRBJ2-3; no firm D call. V lost 5 bases and J 0 bases, leaving 6 bases between the germline ends. Per germline, CDR1 SEHNR and CDR2 FQNEAQ (reference sequence). This CDR3 has 13 residues. The CDR3 sequence: CASSDGSTDTQYF. As DNA, the CDR3 is TGTGCCAGCAGCGATGGGAGCACAGATACGCAGTATTTT.

This rearrangement joins TRBV7-2 to TRBJ2-3; D is undetermined. V was clipped by 2 bases and J by 1 base, with 7 bases between them. CDR1 and CDR2 (germline): SGHTA, FQGNSA. The CDR3 consists of 14 residues. DNA for the CDR3: TGTGCCAGCAGCTTATCCTCGGGCACAGATACGCAGTATTTT. This codes for CASSLSSGTDTQYF.

The V and J genes are TRBV7-9 and TRBJ2-1; tentatively, D is TRBD1 (6 bases). This CDR3 contains 12 residues. Germline V gene sequence: CDR1 SEHNR, CDR2 FQNEAQ (reference sequence). V dropped 0 bases and J dropped 12 bases, with 9 bases sitting between them. The CDR3 DNA reads as TGTGCCAGCAGCTTAGCGTCAGGGGCGCAGTTCTTC. Protein sequence: CASSLASGAQFF.

V gene TRBV5-6 combines with J gene TRBJ2-7; 14 bases are a match to TRBD2. Trimming cost V 1 base and J 3 bases; bases outside gene matches: 9. Germline CDR1 reads SGHDT; CDR2 reads YYEEEE. This CDR3 region has 18 residues. CDR3 sequence: CASSLPGLAGEVGYEQYF. The CDR3 bases are TGTGCCAGCAGCTTGCCGGGACTAGCGGGAGAAGTCGGCTACGAGCAGTACTTC.

The chain links TRBV5-1 to TRBJ2-5; 8 bases are shared with TRBD2. With 4 bases clipped from V and 3 bases from J, the junction kept 8 bases outside the gene matches. This CDR3 has 15 residues. Germline-derived CDR1 and CDR2 are SGHRS and YFSETQ. The CDR3 bases are TGCGCCAGCAGCCCTACGAGCGGGAGCAAAGAGACCCAGTACTTC. This sequence encodes CASSPTSGSKETQYF.

This clonotype was seen ten or more times. The V call is TRBV29-1, the J call TRBJ1-2, with 10 bases matching TRBD1. In germline, CDR1 is SQVTM, CDR2 ANQGSEA. Trimming at V came to 3 bases and at J to 5 bases, leaving 0 bases not matched to a gene. The CDR3 is 12 residues long. CDR3 DNA: TGCAGCGTTGAGGACAGGGGGTATGGCTACACCTTC. It encodes CSVEDRGYGYTF. Full variable domain (remainder filled in from reference TRBV29-1 and TRBJ1-2): SAVISQKPSRDICQRGTSLTIQCQVDSQVTMMFWYRQQPGQSLTLIATANQGSEATYESGFVIDKFPISRPNLTFSTLTVSNMSPEDSSIYLCSVEDRGYGYTFGSGTRLTVV.

This chain uses TRBV3-1 with TRBJ1-1; D unresolved. The V and J ends lost 4 bases and 3 bases respectively, with 12 bases between them. This CDR3 contains 14 residues. Germline values: CDR1 LGHDT, CDR2 YNNKEL (reference sequence). DNA of the CDR3: TGTGCCAGCAGCCGCAAAAGACTGGACACTGAAGCTTTCTTT. It translates to CASSRKRLDTEAFF.

V is TRBV7-9 and J is TRBJ1-3; TRBD1 agrees at 10 bases. The CDR3 runs to 17 residues. The V segment lost 5 bases and the J segment 1 base; nucleotides outside the gene matches: 8. Germline lookup yields CDR1 SEHNR and CDR2 FQNEAQ (reference sequence). The CDR3 sequence is CASSPIPGQGSGNTIYF. The CDR3 DNA is TGTGCCAGCAGCCCAATACCGGGACAGGGGTCTGGAAACACCATATATTTT.

This clonotype has at least ten counts. The rearrangement uses TRBV20-1 and TRBJ2-3; D remains ambiguous. Trimming removed 6 bases at V and 6 bases at J, with 19 bases between. This CDR3 spans 14 amino acids. CDR1 and CDR2 from the germline V gene are DFQATT and SNEGSKA (reference sequence). The CDR3 DNA reads TGCAGTGCCACTAAAAGCGAACGTGGGGATACGCAGTATTTT. Residues: CSATKSERGDTQYF.

This clonotype was detected a few times. CDR3 DNA: TGCAGTGCCAGGAGGGGGACGAACACTGAAGCTTTCTTT. Translating it yields CSARRGTNTEAFF. V is TRBV20-1 and J is TRBJ1-1; D perhaps matches TRBD1 (6 bases). V was cut by 6 bases and J by 1 base, with 12 bases left in between. CDR1 is DFQATT, CDR2 SNEGSKA, per germline (reference sequence). The CDR3 has 13 residues.